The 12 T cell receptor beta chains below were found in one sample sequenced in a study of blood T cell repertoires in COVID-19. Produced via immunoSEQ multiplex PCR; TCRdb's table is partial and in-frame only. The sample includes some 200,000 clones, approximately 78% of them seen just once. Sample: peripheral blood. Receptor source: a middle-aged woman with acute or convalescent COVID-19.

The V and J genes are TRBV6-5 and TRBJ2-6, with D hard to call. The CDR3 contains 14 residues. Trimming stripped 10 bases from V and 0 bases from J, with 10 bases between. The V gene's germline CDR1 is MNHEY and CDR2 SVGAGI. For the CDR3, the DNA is TGTGCCACCTGGCGGTTCTCTGGGGCCAACGTCCTGACTTTC. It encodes CATWRFSGANVLTF.

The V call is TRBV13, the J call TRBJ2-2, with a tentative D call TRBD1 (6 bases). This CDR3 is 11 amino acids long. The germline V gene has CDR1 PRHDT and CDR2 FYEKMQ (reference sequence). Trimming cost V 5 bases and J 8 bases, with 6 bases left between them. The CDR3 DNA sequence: TGTGCCAGCAGCCAGGGGGGGGAGCTGTTTTTT. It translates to CASSQGGELFF.

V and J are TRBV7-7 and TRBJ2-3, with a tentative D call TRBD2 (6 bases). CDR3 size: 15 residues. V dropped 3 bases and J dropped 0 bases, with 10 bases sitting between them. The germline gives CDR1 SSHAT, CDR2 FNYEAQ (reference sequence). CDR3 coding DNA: TGTGCCAGCAGCTTGGGAGGATTTAGCACAGATACGCAGTATTTT. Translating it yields CASSLGGFSTDTQYF.

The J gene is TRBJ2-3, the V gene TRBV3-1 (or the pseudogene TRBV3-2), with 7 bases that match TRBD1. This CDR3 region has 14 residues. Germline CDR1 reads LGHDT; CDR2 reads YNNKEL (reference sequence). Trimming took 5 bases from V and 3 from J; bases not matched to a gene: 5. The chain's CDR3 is CASSSTGWTDTQYF. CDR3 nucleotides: TGTGCCAGCAGCTCGACAGGGTGGACAGATACGCAGTATTTT.

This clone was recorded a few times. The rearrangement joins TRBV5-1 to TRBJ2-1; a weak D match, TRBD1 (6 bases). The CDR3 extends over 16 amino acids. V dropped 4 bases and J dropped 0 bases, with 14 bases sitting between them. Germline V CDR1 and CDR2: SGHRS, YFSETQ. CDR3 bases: TGCGCCAGCAGCGTGGATGGACAGTTCTCCTACAATGAGCAGTTCTTC. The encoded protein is CASSVDGQFSYNEQFF. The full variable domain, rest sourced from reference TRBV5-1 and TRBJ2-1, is KAGVTQTPRYLIKTRGQQVTLSCSPISGHRSVSWYQQTPGQGLQFLFEYFSETQRNKGNFPGRFSGRQFSNSRSEMNVSTLELGDSALYLCASSVDGQFSYNEQFFGPGTRLTVL.

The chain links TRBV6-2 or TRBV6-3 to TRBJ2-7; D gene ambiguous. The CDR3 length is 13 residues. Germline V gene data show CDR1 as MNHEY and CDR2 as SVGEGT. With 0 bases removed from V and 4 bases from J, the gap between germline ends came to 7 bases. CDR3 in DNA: TGTGCCAGCAGTTACTCCCATCTATACGAGCAGTACTTC. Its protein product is CASSYSHLYEQYF.

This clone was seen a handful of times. The chain's CDR3 is CASRTGGNTEAFF. The CDR3 DNA reads TGTGCCAGCAGAACAGGGGGCAACACTGAAGCTTTCTTT. V is TRBV28 and J is TRBJ1-1; TRBD1 matches at 9 bases. There are 13 residues in the CDR3. Losses at the gene ends were 6 bases for V and 2 bases for J; bases not matched to a gene: 1. Germline-derived CDR1 and CDR2 are MDHEN and SYDVKM.

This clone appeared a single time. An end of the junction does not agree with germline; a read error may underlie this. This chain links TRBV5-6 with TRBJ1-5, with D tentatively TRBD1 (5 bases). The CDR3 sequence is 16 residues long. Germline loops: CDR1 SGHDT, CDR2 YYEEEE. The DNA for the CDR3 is TGTGTCAGCAGCTGGGGGGGACGGTCGAGCAATCAGCCCCAGCATTTT. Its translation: CVSSWGGRSSNQPQHF.

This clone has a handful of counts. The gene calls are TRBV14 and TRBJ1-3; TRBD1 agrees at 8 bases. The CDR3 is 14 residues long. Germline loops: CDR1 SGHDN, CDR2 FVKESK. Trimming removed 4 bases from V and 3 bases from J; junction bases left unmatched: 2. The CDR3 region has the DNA TGTGCCAGCAGCCGACAGGGGTTTGGAAACACCATATATTTT. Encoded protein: CASSRQGFGNTIYF.

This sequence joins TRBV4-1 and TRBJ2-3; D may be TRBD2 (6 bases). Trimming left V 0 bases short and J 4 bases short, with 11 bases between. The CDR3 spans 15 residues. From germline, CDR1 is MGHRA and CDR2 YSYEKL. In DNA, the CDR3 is TGCGCCAGCAGCCAAGAAGGTAGGAGGGCAGATACGCAGTATTTT. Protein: CASSQEGRRADTQYF.

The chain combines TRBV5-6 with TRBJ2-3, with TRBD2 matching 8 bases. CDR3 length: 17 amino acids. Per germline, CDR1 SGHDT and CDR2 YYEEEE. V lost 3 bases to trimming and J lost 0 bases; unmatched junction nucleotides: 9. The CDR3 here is CASSWGGGRTSTDTQYF. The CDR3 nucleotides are TGTGCCAGCAGCTGGGGCGGGGGGCGGACTAGCACAGATACGCAGTATTTT.

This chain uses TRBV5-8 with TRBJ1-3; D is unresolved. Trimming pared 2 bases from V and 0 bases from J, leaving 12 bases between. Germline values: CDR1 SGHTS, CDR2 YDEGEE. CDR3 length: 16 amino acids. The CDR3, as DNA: TGTGCCAGCAGCTTTTCCTCAGGCCTCTCTGGAAACACCATATATTTT. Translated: CASSFSSGLSGNTIYF.